The present TCR beta chain was sequenced within a study of blood T cell repertoires in COVID-19. Study-wide background: The United States, Italy and Spain supplied acute and convalescent COVID-19 samples. T cells, B-cell-depleted T cells, or PBMCs provided the cDNA or gDNA that served as material.

The CDR3 runs to 17 residues. The junction had 10 bases not matched to a gene; V was cut back by 3 bases and J by 8 bases. Germline V lookup: CDR1 SEHNR, CDR2 FQNEAQ (reference sequence). Under the authors' procedure: Reference gene primer amplification gave estimated nucleated cell counts. The protocol was immunoSEQ multiplex PCR, while the TCRdb copy is restricted to in-frame clones and leaves out a portion. The V and J calls and clone size are taken from that table; D and trimming were inferred from the DNA. The table has roughly 37,000 clones, over 75% seen once. This TCR came from a man between 60 and 75 years old with acute or convalescent COVID-19. The rearrangement joins TRBV7-9 to TRBJ1-4; 12 positions agree with TRBD1. Specimen: peripheral blood. The chain's CDR3 is CASSFSGTGGIGEKLFF. The CDR3 coding sequence is TGTGCCAGCAGCTTCTCCGGGACAGGGGGCATTGGCGAAAAACTGTTTTTT.